The sequence of this T cell receptor (beta chain) was determined in a study of shared clonotypes between healthy human individuals. Here immunoSEQ multiplex PCR was the method, and the copy in TCRdb shows in-frame clones only, minus some. Of over 1.5 million clones in the sample, 95% to 99% are singletons; the top ten hold approximately 0.45%. A word on this clone: Its antigen remains unidentified.

The donors, healthy adults who were HIV-negative, had experienced no recent acute infections or vaccinations. Study outcomes and limitations: Naive CD4 clonotype sharing across a handful of donors was approximately 5%.

V dropped 5 bases and J dropped 5 bases, with 15 bases sitting between them. Germline V lookup: CDR1 MDHEN, CDR2 SYDVKM. The CDR3 totals 14 residues. The receptor was derived from a man aged 25 to 40 in good health. The chain employs TRBV28 and TRBJ1-1, with D hard to call. The sample consisted of naive CD4+ T cells sorted from blood. Subset defined: CD45RA+ positively selected. In DNA form, the CDR3 reads TGTGCCAGCAGTCTCAATCCTCCTAGGACTGAAGCTTTCTTT. The encoded protein is CASSLNPPRTEAFF.